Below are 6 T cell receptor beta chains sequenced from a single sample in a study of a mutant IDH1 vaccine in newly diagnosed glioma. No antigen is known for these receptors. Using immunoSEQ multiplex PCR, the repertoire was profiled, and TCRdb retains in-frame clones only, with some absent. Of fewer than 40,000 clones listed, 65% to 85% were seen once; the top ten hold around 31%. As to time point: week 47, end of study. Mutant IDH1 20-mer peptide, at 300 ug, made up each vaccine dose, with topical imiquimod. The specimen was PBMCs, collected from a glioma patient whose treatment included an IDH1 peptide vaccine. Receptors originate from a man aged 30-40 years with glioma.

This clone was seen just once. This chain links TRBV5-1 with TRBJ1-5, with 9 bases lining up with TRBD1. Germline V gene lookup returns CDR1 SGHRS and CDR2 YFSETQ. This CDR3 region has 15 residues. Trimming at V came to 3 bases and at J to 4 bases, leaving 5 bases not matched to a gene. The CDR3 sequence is CASSSGQGRNQPQHF. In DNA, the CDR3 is TGCGCCAGCAGCTCGGGACAGGGAAGGAATCAGCCCCAGCATTTT. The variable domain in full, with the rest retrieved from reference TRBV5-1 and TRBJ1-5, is KAGVTQTPRYLIKTRGQQVTLSCSPISGHRSVSWYQQTPGQGLQFLFEYFSETQRNKGNFPGRFSGRQFSNSRSEMNVSTLELGDSALYLCASSSGQGRNQPQHFGDGTRLSIL.

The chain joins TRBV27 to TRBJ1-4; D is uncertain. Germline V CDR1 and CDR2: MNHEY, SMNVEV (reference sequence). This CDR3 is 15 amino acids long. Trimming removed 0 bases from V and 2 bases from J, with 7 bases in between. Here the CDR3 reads CASSLSPLTNEKLFF. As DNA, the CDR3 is TGTGCCAGCAGTTTATCACCCCTGACTAATGAAAAACTGTTTTTT.

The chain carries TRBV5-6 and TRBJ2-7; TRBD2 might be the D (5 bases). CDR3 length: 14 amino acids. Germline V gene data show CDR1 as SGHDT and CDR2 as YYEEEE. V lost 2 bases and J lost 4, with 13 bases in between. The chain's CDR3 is CASSFDLSGYEQYF. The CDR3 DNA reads TGTGCCAGCAGCTTTGATCTATCGGGGTACGAGCAGTACTTC. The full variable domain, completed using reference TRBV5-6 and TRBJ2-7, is DAGVTQSPTHLIKTRGQQVTLRCSPKSGHDTVSWYQQALGQGPQFIFQYYEEEERQRGNFPDRFSGHQFPNYSSELNVNALLLGDSALYLCASSFDLSGYEQYFGPGTRLTVT.

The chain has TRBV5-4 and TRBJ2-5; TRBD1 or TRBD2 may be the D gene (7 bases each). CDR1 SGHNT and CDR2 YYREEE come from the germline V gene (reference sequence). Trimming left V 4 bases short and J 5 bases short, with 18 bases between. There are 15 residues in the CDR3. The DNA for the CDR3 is TGTGCCAGCAGCCCCCAGGGGGGGGCTGGGGAGACCCAGTACTTC. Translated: CASSPQGGAGETQYF.

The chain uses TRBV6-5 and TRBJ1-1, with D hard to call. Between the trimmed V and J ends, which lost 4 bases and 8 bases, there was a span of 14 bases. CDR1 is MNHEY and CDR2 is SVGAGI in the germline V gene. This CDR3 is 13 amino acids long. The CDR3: CASSSHGEKEAFF. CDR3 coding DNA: TGTGCCAGCAGTTCTCATGGGGAAAAGGAAGCTTTCTTT.

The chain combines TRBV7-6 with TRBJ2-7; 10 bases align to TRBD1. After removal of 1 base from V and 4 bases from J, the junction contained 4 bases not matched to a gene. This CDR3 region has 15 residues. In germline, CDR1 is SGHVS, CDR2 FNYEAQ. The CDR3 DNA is TGTGCCAGCAGCTTAGAAGGACAGGGGGGATACGAGCAGTACTTC. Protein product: CASSLEGQGGYEQYF.